The rows below give T cell receptor beta chains drawn from one sample of a study of early T cells in non-severe SARS-CoV-2 infection. TCRdb called the 5' RACE reads again in MiXCR, with one record for every CDR3 protein. The sample has some 80,000 distinct CDR3 sequences; 9% to 15% are singletons. Specimen: whole blood, collected at baseline. The receptors shown here come from an adult who was a healthcare worker with PCR-confirmed SARS-CoV-2 infection or an uninfected control (not recorded which). The donor label of this sample is uncertain. Both conserved end residues are part of each CDR3. Fields, in order: clone size, D gene, V gene, J gene, CDR3 DNA, CDR3 protein. D genes are given only for firm matches. Only some rows state a clone size, as once, few, many or a class for expanded clones.

abundance: NA; d_gene: NA; v_gene: TRBV12-3/TRBV12-4; j_gene: TRBJ1-2; CDR3nt: TGTGCCAACAGTTCGGACAGAGCCGTATATGGCTACACCTTC; CDR3aa: CANSSDRAVYGYTF
abundance: many; d_gene: NA; v_gene: TRBV6-2/TRBV6-3; j_gene: TRBJ2-7; CDR3nt: TGTGCCAGCAGTCCTCAGGAGGGAGCCTACGAGCAGTACTTC; CDR3aa: CASSPQEGAYEQYF
abundance: once; d_gene: TRBD1; v_gene: TRBV12-3/TRBV12-4; j_gene: TRBJ2-3; CDR3nt: TGTGCCAGCAGCCGACAGGGGCAGTATGGTACGCAGTATTTT; CDR3aa: CASSRQGQYGTQYF
abundance: many; d_gene: NA; v_gene: TRBV5-4; j_gene: TRBJ2-1; CDR3nt: TGTGCCAGCAGCTCTCGTACGTACAATGAGCAGTTCTTC; CDR3aa: CASSSRTYNEQFF
abundance: many; d_gene: NA; v_gene: TRBV19; j_gene: TRBJ1-1; CDR3nt: TGTGCCAGTAGTCCCTCCGGGCGCAATGAAGCTTTCTTT; CDR3aa: CASSPSGRNEAFF
abundance: many; d_gene: NA; v_gene: TRBV7-8; j_gene: TRBJ1-2; CDR3nt: TGTGCCAGCAGCTTAGTTTACGGGGCCTCCAACTATGGCTACACCTTC; CDR3aa: CASSLVYGASNYGYTF
abundance: once; d_gene: TRBD1; v_gene: TRBV7-8; j_gene: TRBJ2-7; CDR3nt: TGTGCCAGCAGCGCCACCGAAAGGGACAGACCGTACTTC; CDR3aa: CASSATERDRPYF
abundance: NA; d_gene: TRBD1; v_gene: TRBV5-1; j_gene: TRBJ1-4; CDR3nt: TGCGCCAGCGGCTCACAGGGGATCGGTGAAAAACTGTTTTTT; CDR3aa: CASGSQGIGEKLFF
abundance: few; d_gene: TRBD1; v_gene: TRBV5-1; j_gene: TRBJ1-2; CDR3nt: TGCGCCAGCAGCTTGAGGAAGGGGGCGTCCGGCTACACCTTC; CDR3aa: CASSLRKGASGYTF
abundance: many; d_gene: NA; v_gene: TRBV20-1; j_gene: TRBJ2-5; CDR3nt: TGCAGTTGGACAGCGAGTCTACAAGAGACCCAGTACTTC; CDR3aa: CSWTASLQETQYF
abundance: NA; d_gene: NA; v_gene: TRBV12-3/TRBV12-4; j_gene: TRBJ1-4; CDR3nt: TGTGCCAGCACCCTAAATGGGGGGAGTGAAAAACTGTTTTTT; CDR3aa: CASTLNGGSEKLFF
abundance: many; d_gene: NA; v_gene: TRBV7-9; j_gene: TRBJ1-1; CDR3nt: TGTGCCAGCAGCTTGTACGACGGAATCACTGAAGCTTTCTTT; CDR3aa: CASSLYDGITEAFF
abundance: many; d_gene: NA; v_gene: TRBV20-1; j_gene: TRBJ2-5; CDR3nt: TGCAGTGCTAGAGAGGGGGGGCCTGGCGAGACCCAGTACTTC; CDR3aa: CSAREGGPGETQYF
abundance: NA; d_gene: NA; v_gene: TRBV2; j_gene: TRBJ2-1; CDR3nt: TGTGCCAGCAGCGCTCCTAGCGCGAGCTCCTACAATGAGCAGTTCTTC; CDR3aa: CASSAPSASSYNEQFF
abundance: many; d_gene: NA; v_gene: TRBV7-2; j_gene: TRBJ2-5; CDR3nt: TGTGCCAGCAGCTGGTCGACAGGAAGCCAAGAGACCCAGTACTTC; CDR3aa: CASSWSTGSQETQYF
abundance: NA; d_gene: NA; v_gene: TRBV7-9; j_gene: TRBJ1-1; CDR3nt: TGTGCCAGCAGCTCCAGGCTTATGAGGGCGAAAACTGAAGCTTTCTTT; CDR3aa: CASSSRLMRAKTEAFF
abundance: few; d_gene: NA; v_gene: TRBV7-2; j_gene: TRBJ2-1; CDR3nt: TGTGCCAGCAGCTTAGCGGGCGTAAACAATGAGCAGTTCTTC; CDR3aa: CASSLAGVNNEQFF
abundance: many; d_gene: TRBD2; v_gene: TRBV6-2/TRBV6-3; j_gene: TRBJ2-1; CDR3nt: TGTGCCAGCAGGCTACTAGCGGGGGTATACAATGAGCAGTTCTTC; CDR3aa: CASRLLAGVYNEQFF
abundance: NA; d_gene: NA; v_gene: TRBV29-1; j_gene: TRBJ2-7; CDR3nt: TGCAGCGTTTCCGGGCTTTCCTACGAGCAGTACTTC; CDR3aa: CSVSGLSYEQYF
abundance: few; d_gene: TRBD1; v_gene: TRBV6-2/TRBV6-3; j_gene: TRBJ2-1; CDR3nt: TGTGCCAGCCAACCCGGGACAGGGGGGCGCAATGAGCAGTTCTTC; CDR3aa: CASQPGTGGRNEQFF
abundance: NA; d_gene: NA; v_gene: TRBV12-3/TRBV12-4; j_gene: TRBJ2-5; CDR3nt: TGTGCCAGCAGCCAACCTGCGGACCAGGGGACCCAGTACTTC; CDR3aa: CASSQPADQGTQYF
abundance: NA; d_gene: TRBD1; v_gene: TRBV6-2/TRBV6-3; j_gene: TRBJ2-1; CDR3nt: TGTGCCAGCAGTTACTCGAAGCTGTTCCCGGACAGGAGCCCATACAATGAGCAGTTCTTC; CDR3aa: CASSYSKLFPDRSPYNEQFF
abundance: many; d_gene: NA; v_gene: TRBV3-1; j_gene: TRBJ2-3; CDR3nt: TGTGCCAGCAGCCAAGATTTCGGAGTTACGCAGTATTTT; CDR3aa: CASSQDFGVTQYF
abundance: many; d_gene: NA; v_gene: TRBV5-1; j_gene: TRBJ2-2; CDR3nt: TGCGCCAGCAGAATAAACACCTACACCGGGGAGCTGTTTTTT; CDR3aa: CASRINTYTGELFF
abundance: NA; d_gene: NA; v_gene: TRBV5-1; j_gene: TRBJ2-3; CDR3nt: TGCGCCAGCAGCTTGGTTGGTCGGCTAGCAACAGATACGCAGTATTTT; CDR3aa: CASSLVGRLATDTQYF
abundance: many; d_gene: TRBD2; v_gene: TRBV2; j_gene: TRBJ2-7; CDR3nt: TGTGCCAGCACTCCGGGAGGGTTGGAGCAGTACTTC; CDR3aa: CASTPGGLEQYF
abundance: NA; d_gene: NA; v_gene: TRBV20-1; j_gene: TRBJ1-6; CDR3nt: TGCAGTGCTAGAGGGGATGTCAATTCACCCCTCCACTTT; CDR3aa: CSARGDVNSPLHF
abundance: many; d_gene: NA; v_gene: TRBV27; j_gene: TRBJ2-2; CDR3nt: TGTGCCAGCAGTTTATTGGGCGGGGCGCCTACCGGGGAGCTGTTTTTT; CDR3aa: CASSLLGGAPTGELFF
abundance: NA; d_gene: TRBD1; v_gene: TRBV19; j_gene: TRBJ2-1; CDR3nt: TGTGCCAGTACCATGAGGGGGACAGGGACCTCCGGTGAGCAGTTCTTC; CDR3aa: CASTMRGTGTSGEQFF
abundance: few; d_gene: TRBD2; v_gene: TRBV5-1; j_gene: TRBJ2-1; CDR3nt: TGCGCCAGCAGCTGGACCGAGCGGGGTAGCTCCTACAATGAGCAGTTCTTC; CDR3aa: CASSWTERGSSYNEQFF
abundance: NA; d_gene: NA; v_gene: TRBV19; j_gene: TRBJ1-1; CDR3nt: TGTGCCAGTAGTATGGGGGCCCTCGGAGCTTTCTTT; CDR3aa: CASSMGALGAFF